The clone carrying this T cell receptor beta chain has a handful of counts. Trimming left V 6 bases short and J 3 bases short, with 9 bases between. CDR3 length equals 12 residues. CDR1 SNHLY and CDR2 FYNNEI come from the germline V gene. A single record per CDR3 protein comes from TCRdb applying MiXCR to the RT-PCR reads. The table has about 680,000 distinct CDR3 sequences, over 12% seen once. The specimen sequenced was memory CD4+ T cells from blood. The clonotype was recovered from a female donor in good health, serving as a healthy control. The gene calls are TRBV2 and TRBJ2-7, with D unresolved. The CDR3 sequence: CASRLVDYEQYF. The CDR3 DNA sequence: TGTGCCAGCAGATTGGTGGACTACGAGCAGTACTTC.